This TCR beta chain was sequenced for a study of memory CD4+ T cells and cytomegalovirus serostatus. Study information: Healthy Belgian adult donors included nine or ten CMV-positive and 24 CMV-negative people.

Single viable CD3+CD4+CD8-CD45RO+ cells were sorted as the memory CD4+ T cells. In this sample, this clone turned up once. CDR1 and CDR2 from the germline V gene are PRHDT and FYEKMQ (reference sequence). V dropped 5 bases and J dropped 0; count of bases not matched to a gene: 11. The CDR3 length is 19 residues. Profiled with immunoSEQ multiplex PCR; TCRdb holds only in-frame clones, not every one. This sample has about 27,000 clones; approximately 80% occur once, and the top ten carry 0.85% to 1.2%. The receptor comes from an adult in good health and CMV-seronegative. Source material: memory CD4+ T cells from blood. This rearrangement joins TRBV13 to TRBJ2-6, with 9 bases identical to TRBD1. The CDR3 DNA sequence: TGTGCCAGCAGCCCCGGGACAGGGCTAAGCCGCTCTGGGGCCAACGTCCTGACTTTC. This encodes CASSPGTGLSRSGANVLTF.